The present T cell receptor (beta chain) was sequenced within a study of blood T cell repertoires in COVID-19. Study summary: The United States, Italy and Spain were the sources of the acute and convalescent COVID-19 samples. The analysed material was cDNA or gDNA that came from T cells, B-cell-depleted T cells, or PBMCs.

Per germline, CDR1 SEHNR and CDR2 FQNEAQ (reference sequence). J gave up 7 bases and V 5 bases, and 7 bases lay outside the gene matches. This CDR3 region has 13 residues. Original analysis: Nucleated cell number was recorded as an estimate derived from reference gene primer amplification. Using immunoSEQ multiplex PCR, the repertoire was profiled, and TCRdb retains in-frame clones only, with some absent. D and trimming were read from the DNA, whereas the V and J calls and clone size are those reported in that table. The table lists some 19,000 clones, 86% of them singletons. This clone appeared a few times.

V gene TRBV7-9 combines with J gene TRBJ2-7, with 8 nucleotides matching TRBD2. Sequencing input: peripheral blood. The TCR was taken from a man in his 70s with acute or convalescent COVID-19. This CDR3 reads CASSAGTSAEQYF. For the CDR3, the DNA is TGTGCCAGCAGCGCCGGGACTAGTGCAGAGCAGTACTTC.